The entry that follows covers one T cell receptor beta chain sequence. The antigen is not known. This sample was taken from a study of tumor and adjacent non-tumor tissue in lung cancer. Study-level information: On average, productive TCRbeta reads reached 4 million to 5 million per sample. Study-wide findings and caveats: Compared with tumor, normal lung showed significantly lower TCR diversity. In normal lung, the top 100 clones were significantly more dominant than in tumor. Patients with more diverse tumor TCRs had worse survival.

TCRbeta libraries were built with three rounds of nested PCR, modified from ARM-PCR. TCRdb re-called the multiplex PCR reads through MiXCR, storing one row per CDR3 protein. This sample carries 90,000 to 100,000 distinct CDR3 sequences, 80% of them seen once, and the ten largest clones take more than 30%. Germline loops: CDR1 MNHNY, CDR2 SVGAGI (reference sequence). This CDR3 has 16 amino acids. No cell sorting was done before RNA was extracted from the tissue. The normal lung tissue was taken more than 3 cm from the tumor edge. The chain carries TRBV6-6 and TRBJ2-7; 8 nucleotides agree with TRBD2. Sequencing used distant non-tumor lung tissue. This sequence was found in a man in his sixties with small cell lung cancer. CDR3 residues: CASRRSISGTNYDQYV. CDR3 sequence (DNA): TGTGCCAGCAGACGTTCCATTAGCGGGACGAACTACGATCAGTACGTC.